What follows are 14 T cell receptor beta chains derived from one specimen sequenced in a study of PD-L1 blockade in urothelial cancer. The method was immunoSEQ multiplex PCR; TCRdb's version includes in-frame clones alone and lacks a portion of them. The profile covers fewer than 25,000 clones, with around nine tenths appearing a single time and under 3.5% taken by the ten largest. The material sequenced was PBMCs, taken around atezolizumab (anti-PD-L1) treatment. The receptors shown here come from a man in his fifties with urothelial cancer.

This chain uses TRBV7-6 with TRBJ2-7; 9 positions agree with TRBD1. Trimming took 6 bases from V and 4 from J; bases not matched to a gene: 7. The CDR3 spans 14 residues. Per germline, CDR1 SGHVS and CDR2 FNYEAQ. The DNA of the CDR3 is TGTGCCAGCAGATCCCCGGGACAGGGATACGAGCAGTACTTC. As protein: CASRSPGQGYEQYF.

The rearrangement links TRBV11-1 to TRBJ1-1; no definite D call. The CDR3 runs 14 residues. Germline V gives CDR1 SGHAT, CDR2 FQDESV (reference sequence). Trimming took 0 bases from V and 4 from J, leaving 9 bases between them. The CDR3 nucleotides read TGTGCCAGCAGCTTAGCAGGCCTAGGCACTGAAGCTTTCTTT. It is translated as CASSLAGLGTEAFF.

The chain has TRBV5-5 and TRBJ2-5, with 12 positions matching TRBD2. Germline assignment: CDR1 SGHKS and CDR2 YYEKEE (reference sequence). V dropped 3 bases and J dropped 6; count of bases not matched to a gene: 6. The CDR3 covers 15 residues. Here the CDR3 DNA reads TGTGCCAGCAGCTCCCTAGCGGGAGGGCCTAAGACCCAGTACTTC. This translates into CASSSLAGGPKTQYF.

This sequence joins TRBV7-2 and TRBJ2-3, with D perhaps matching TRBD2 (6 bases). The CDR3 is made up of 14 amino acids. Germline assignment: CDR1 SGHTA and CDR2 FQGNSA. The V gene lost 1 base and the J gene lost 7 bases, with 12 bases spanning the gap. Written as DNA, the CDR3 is TGTGCCAGCAGCTTAGACGGGAGCACGAATACGCAGTATTTT. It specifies CASSLDGSTNTQYF.

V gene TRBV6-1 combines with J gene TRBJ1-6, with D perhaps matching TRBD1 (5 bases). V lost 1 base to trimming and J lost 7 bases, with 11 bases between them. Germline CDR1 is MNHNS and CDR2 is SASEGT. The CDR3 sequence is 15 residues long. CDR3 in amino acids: CASSEDEGRNSPLHF. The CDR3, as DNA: TGTGCCAGCAGTGAAGATGAGGGGAGGAATTCACCCCTCCACTTT.

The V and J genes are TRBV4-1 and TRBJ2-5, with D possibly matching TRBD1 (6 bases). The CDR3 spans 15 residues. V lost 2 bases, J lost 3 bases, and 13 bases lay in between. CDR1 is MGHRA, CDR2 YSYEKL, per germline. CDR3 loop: CASSQKGGQEETQYF. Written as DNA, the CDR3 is TGCGCCAGCAGCCAAAAAGGGGGTCAGGAAGAGACCCAGTACTTC.

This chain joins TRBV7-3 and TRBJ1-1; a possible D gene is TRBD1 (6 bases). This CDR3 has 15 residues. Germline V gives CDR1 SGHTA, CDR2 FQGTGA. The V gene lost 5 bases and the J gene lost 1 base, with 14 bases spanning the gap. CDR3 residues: CASSEHGGANTEAFF. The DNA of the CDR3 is TGTGCCAGCAGCGAGCACGGGGGGGCGAACACTGAAGCTTTCTTT.

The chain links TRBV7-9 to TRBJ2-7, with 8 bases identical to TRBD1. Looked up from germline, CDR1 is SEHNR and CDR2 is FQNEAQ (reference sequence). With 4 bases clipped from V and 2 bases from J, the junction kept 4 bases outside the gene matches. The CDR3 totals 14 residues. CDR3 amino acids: CASSSDRGAYEQYF. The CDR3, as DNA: TGTGCCAGCAGCTCCGACAGGGGCGCCTACGAGCAGTACTTC.

DNA of the CDR3: TGTGCCAGCAGCGTATCGAGCGGGAGGGCCGAGGATACGCAGTATTTT. Its protein is CASSVSSGRAEDTQYF. The gene calls are TRBV9 and TRBJ2-3, with 10 positions matching TRBD2. Germline CDR1 and CDR2: SGDLS and YYNGEE. This CDR3 region has 16 residues. V shed 1 base and J 6 bases; nucleotides not matched to a gene: 8. The full variable domain, with the rest looked up from reference TRBV9 and TRBJ2-3, is DSGVTQTPKHLITATGQRVTLRCSPRSGDLSVYWYQQSLDQGLQFLIQYYNGEERAKGNILERFSAQQFPDLHSELNLSSLELGDSALYFCASSVSSGRAEDTQYFGPGTRLTVL.

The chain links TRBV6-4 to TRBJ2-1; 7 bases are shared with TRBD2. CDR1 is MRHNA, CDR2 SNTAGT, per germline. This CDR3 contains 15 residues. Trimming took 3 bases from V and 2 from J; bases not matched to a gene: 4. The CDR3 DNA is TGTGCCAGCAGTGATTCTAGCGGACCCTACAATGAGCAGTTCTTC. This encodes CASSDSSGPYNEQFF.

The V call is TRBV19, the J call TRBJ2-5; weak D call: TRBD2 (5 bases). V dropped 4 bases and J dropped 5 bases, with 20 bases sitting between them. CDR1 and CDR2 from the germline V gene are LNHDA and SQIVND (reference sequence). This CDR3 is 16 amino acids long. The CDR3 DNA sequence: TGTGCCAGTAGTACCCTCGCGGGCCTAGTCGGGGAGACCCAGTACTTC. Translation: CASSTLAGLVGETQYF.

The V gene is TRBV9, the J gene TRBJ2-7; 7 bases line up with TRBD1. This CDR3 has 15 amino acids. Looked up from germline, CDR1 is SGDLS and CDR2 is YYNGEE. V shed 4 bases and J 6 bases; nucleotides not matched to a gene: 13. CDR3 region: CASSPRGGAPGEQYF. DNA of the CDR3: TGTGCCAGCAGCCCGCGAGGGGGCGCGCCGGGCGAGCAGTACTTC.

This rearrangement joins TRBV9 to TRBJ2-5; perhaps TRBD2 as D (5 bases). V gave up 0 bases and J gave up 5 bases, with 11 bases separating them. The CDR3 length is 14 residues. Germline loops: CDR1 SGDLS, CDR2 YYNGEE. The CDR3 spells CASSVDSGYETQYF. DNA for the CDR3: TGTGCCAGCAGCGTAGATTCGGGATACGAGACCCAGTACTTC.

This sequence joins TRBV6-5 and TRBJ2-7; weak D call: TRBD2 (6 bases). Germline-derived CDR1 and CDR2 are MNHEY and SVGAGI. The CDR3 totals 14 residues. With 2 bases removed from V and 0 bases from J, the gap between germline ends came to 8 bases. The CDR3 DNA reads TGTGCCAGCAGTTACGGCGGGGCCTCCTACGAGCAGTACTTC. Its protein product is CASSYGGASYEQYF.